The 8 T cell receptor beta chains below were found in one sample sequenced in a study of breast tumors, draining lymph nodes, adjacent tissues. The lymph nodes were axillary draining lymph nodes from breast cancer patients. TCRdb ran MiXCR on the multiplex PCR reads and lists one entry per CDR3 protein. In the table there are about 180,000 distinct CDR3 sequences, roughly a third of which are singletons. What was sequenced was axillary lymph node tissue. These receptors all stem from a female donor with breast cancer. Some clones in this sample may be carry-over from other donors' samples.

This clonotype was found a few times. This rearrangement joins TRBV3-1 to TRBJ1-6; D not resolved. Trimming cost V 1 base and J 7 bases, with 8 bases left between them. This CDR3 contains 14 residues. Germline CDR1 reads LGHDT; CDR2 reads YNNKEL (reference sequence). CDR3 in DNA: TGTGCCAGCAGCCAAGGTGTCGGGAATTCACCCCTCCACTTT. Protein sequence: CASSQGVGNSPLHF.

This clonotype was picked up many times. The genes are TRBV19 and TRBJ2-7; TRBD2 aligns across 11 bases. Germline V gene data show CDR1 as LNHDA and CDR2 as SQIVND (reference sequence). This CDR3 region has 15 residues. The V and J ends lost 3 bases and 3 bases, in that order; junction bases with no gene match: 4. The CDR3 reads CASSITTSGIYEQYF. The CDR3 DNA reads TGTGCCAGTAGTATCACGACTAGCGGGATCTACGAGCAGTACTTC.

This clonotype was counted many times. Here the CDR3 DNA reads TGCGCCAGCAGTGAGTCCCTAGCGGGGGGGCCAGATACGCAGTATTTT. Its translation: CASSESLAGGPDTQYF. The V call is TRBV10-1, the J call TRBJ2-3; TRBD2 matches at 12 bases. With V trimmed by 0 bases and J by 4 bases, 2 bases remained unmatched. Per germline, CDR1 WNHNN and CDR2 SYGVQD (reference sequence). There are 16 residues in the CDR3.

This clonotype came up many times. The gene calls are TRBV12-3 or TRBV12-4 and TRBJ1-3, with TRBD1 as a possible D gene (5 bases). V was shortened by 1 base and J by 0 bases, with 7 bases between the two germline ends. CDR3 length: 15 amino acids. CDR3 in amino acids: CASSLGRVSGNTIYF. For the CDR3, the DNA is TGTGCCAGCAGTTTAGGCAGGGTCTCTGGAAACACCATATATTTT.

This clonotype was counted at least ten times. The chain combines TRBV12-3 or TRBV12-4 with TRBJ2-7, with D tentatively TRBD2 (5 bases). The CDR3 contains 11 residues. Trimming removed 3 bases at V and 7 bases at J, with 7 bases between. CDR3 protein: CASSFRGEQYF. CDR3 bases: TGTGCCAGCAGTTTCCGAGGGGAGCAGTACTTC.

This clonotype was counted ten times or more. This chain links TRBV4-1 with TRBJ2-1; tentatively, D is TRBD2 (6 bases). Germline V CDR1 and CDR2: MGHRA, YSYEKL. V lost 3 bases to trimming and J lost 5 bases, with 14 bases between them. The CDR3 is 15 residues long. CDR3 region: CASSHAGLRNNEQFF. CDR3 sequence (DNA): TGCGCCAGCAGCCACGCCGGACTACGGAACAATGAGCAGTTCTTC.

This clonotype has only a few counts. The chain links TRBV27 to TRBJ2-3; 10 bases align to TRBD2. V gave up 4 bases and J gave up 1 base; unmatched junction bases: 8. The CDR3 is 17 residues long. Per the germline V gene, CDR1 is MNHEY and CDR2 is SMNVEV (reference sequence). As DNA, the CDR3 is TGTGCCAGCAGTTATAGACTAGCGGGTTTGGGCACAGATACGCAGTATTTT. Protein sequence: CASSYRLAGLGTDTQYF.

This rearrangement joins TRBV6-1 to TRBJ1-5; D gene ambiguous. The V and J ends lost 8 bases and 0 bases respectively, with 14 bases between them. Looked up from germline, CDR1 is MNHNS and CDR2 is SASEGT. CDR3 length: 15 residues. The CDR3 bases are TGTGCCAGCGTCCTGCATGATTATAGCAATCAGCCCCAGCATTTT. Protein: CASVLHDYSNQPQHF.